Listed here are 3 T cell receptor beta chains from one sample, sequenced in a study of cytomegalovirus exposure and HLA in healthy donors. PCR amplification relied on 60 Vbeta primers (plus 13 Jbeta primers). Profiling relied on immunoSEQ multiplex PCR, and the TCRdb table lists in-frame clones only, not all of them. The sample comprises 120,000 or so clones, under 80% of which are singletons, and approximately 4% rests with the top ten. Sequencing was done on a sample of PBMCs. The receptors stem from a man in his forties or fifties in good health and CMV-seropositive.

This chain uses TRBV7-2 with TRBJ1-5; D might be TRBD1 (5 bases). This CDR3 has 15 residues. The V end was cut by 1 base, the J end by 2 bases, with 9 bases between. Germline CDR1 is SGHTA and CDR2 is FQGNSA. CDR3 DNA sequence: TGTGCCAGCAGCTTAGACGCGGGGGGCAATCAGCCCCAGCATTTT. Translating gives CASSLDAGGNQPQHF.

This chain uses TRBV10-2 with TRBJ2-1; D perhaps matches TRBD2 (7 bases). V was trimmed by 0 bases and J by 9 bases, leaving 15 bases between them. The length of the CDR3 is 15 residues. Germline CDR1 is WSHSY and CDR2 is SAAADI. Here the CDR3 reads CASSESGGPEAEQFF. The CDR3 DNA reads TGCGCCAGCAGTGAGTCGGGGGGGCCTGAGGCTGAGCAGTTCTTC.

In nucleotides, the CDR3 is TGTGCCATCAGTCCCGGGACTAGCGGGAGGGCCCAAGAGACCCAGTACTTC. Encoded protein: CAISPGTSGRAQETQYF. The rearrangement uses TRBV10-3 and TRBJ2-5, with 16 bases lining up with TRBD2. Germline assignment: CDR1 ENHRY and CDR2 SYGVKD. The CDR3 length is 17 residues. Germline trimming cut 5 bases from V and 1 base from J; bases unmatched to any gene: 4.